Each of the 15 T cell receptor beta chains below was sequenced from the same sample in a study of Graves' ophthalmopathy and Graves' hyperthyroidism. Amplification from RNA transcripts yielded the TCR beta CDR3 regions. First-round RT-PCR relied on HTBI primers, and a second-round multiplex PCR came next. A single record per CDR3 protein comes from TCRdb applying MiXCR to the multiplex PCR reads. The repertoire includes about 640,000 distinct CDR3 sequences, about 38% of them detected once, and roughly 3.5% sits in the top ten. The sequenced sample was peripheral blood. These receptor sequences come from an adult man with Graves' ophthalmopathy.

This clonotype was seen ten or more times. This chain uses TRBV29-1 with TRBJ1-1; TRBD1 aligns across 9 bases. The germline gives CDR1 SQVTM, CDR2 ANQGSEA. The CDR3 is 14 amino acids. The V gene end was trimmed by 2 bases and the J gene end by 4 bases; junction bases not matched to a gene: 5. CDR3 nucleotide sequence: TGCAGCGTTGAAACCCGACAGGGGGGCACTGAAGCTTTCTTT. Protein: CSVETRQGGTEAFF.

The chain joins TRBV24-1 to TRBJ2-7; TRBD1 might be the D (6 bases). V was trimmed by 4 bases and J by 3 bases, leaving 15 bases between them. This CDR3 has 15 residues. Germline V gene data show CDR1 as KGHDR and CDR2 as SFDVKD. The CDR3 sequence is CATSDRDTAHYEQYF. In DNA, the CDR3 is TGTGCCACCAGTGACCGGGACACGGCACACTACGAGCAGTACTTC.

This clonotype appeared many times. V is TRBV20-1 and J is TRBJ1-3; 9 bases match TRBD1. Per germline, CDR1 DFQATT and CDR2 SNEGSKA (reference sequence). This CDR3 has 15 amino acids. J lost 0 bases, V lost 4 bases, and 4 bases had no gene match. CDR3 DNA sequence: TGCAGTGCTACCATGACAGGGGGCTCTGGAAACACCATATATTTT. Translating gives CSATMTGGSGNTIYF.

This clonotype has ten or more counts. The chain carries TRBV7-2 and TRBJ2-7; TRBD1 aligns across 9 bases. Trimming at V came to 6 bases and at J to 3 bases, leaving 18 bases not matched to a gene. Germline CDR1 SGHTA, CDR2 FQGNSA. The CDR3 length is 18 residues. The CDR3 nucleotides are TGTGCCAGCAGGAATACCGGGACAGGGTTCGGTCCGCTCTACGAGCAGTACTTC. It is translated as CASRNTGTGFGPLYEQYF.

This clonotype appeared many times. The chain is built from TRBV7-9 and TRBJ2-7; no clear D gene. The germline CDR1 and CDR2 sequences are SEHNR and FQNEAQ (reference sequence). Between the trimmed V and J ends, which lost 1 base and 3 bases, there was a span of 7 bases. The CDR3 runs 13 residues. The CDR3 loop reads CASSLEVSYEQYF. In DNA, the CDR3 is TGTGCCAGCAGCTTAGAGGTCAGCTACGAGCAGTACTTC.

The V call is TRBV15, the J call TRBJ1-2; no clear D gene. This CDR3 spans 15 amino acids. CDR1 and CDR2 from the germline V gene are LNHNV and YYDKDF (reference sequence). V was shortened by 3 bases and J by 4 bases, with 15 bases between the two germline ends. The CDR3 region is CATSSLGNPTYGYTF. As DNA, the CDR3 is TGTGCCACCAGCAGCTTGGGGAACCCGACCTATGGCTACACCTTC.

In this sample, this clonotype turned up many times. The rearrangement joins TRBV27 to TRBJ1-2; D remains ambiguous. The length of the CDR3 is 13 residues. Trimming removed 6 bases from V and 8 bases from J, with 16 bases in between. Germline V lookup: CDR1 MNHEY, CDR2 SMNVEV (reference sequence). CDR3 loop: CASSSLAAYGYTF. For the CDR3, the DNA is TGTGCCAGCAGCTCCCTCGCGGCATACGGCTACACCTTC.

This clonotype was seen repeatedly, ten times or more. V and J are TRBV5-1 and TRBJ1-2, with D possibly being TRBD1 (5 bases). The CDR3 has 14 residues. V was shortened by 4 bases and J by 6 bases, with 16 bases between the two germline ends. Germline CDR1 reads SGHRS; CDR2 reads YFSETQ. The chain's CDR3 is CASSLPTLTDGYTF. The CDR3, as DNA: TGCGCCAGCAGCCTCCCGACACTGACAGATGGCTACACCTTC.

There are many counts of this clonotype. V is TRBV10-3 and J is TRBJ2-2, with 11 bases lining up with TRBD1. This CDR3 is built from 15 residues. The V segment lost 6 bases and the J segment 4 bases; nucleotides outside the gene matches: 4. Germline values: CDR1 ENHRY, CDR2 SYGVKD. CDR3 DNA: TGTGCCATCAGGACGGGGACAGGGGGCACCGGGGAGCTGTTTTTT. It encodes CAIRTGTGGTGELFF.

The chain has TRBV19 and TRBJ1-1; D ambiguous. CDR1 is LNHDA, CDR2 SQIVND, per germline (reference sequence). The CDR3 runs 11 residues. The CDR3 spells CAIRANTEAFF. DNA for the CDR3: TGTGCTATTCGGGCGAACACTGAAGCTTTCTTT. The variable domain in full, completed from reference TRBV19 and TRBJ1-1, reads DGGITQSPKYLFRKEGQNVTLSCEQNLNHDAMYWYRQDPGQGLRLIYYSQIVNDFQKGDIAEGYSVSREKKESFPLTVTSAQKNPTAFYLCAIRANTEAFFGQGTRLTVV.

This clonotype came up many times. J is TRBJ2-5 and V is TRBV27, with 11 nucleotides matching TRBD1. V was clipped by 5 bases and J by 5 bases; unmatched bases: 4. The CDR3 sequence is 14 residues long. Germline V gene sequence: CDR1 MNHEY, CDR2 SMNVEV (reference sequence). CDR3 loop: CASSHGTGGETQYF. CDR3 in DNA: TGTGCCAGCAGTCATGGGACAGGGGGGGAGACCCAGTACTTC.

This clonotype appeared a few times. The chain couples TRBV4-3 to TRBJ1-1, with D possibly being TRBD1 (6 bases). This CDR3 comprises 13 residues. Per the germline V gene, CDR1 is LGHNA and CDR2 is YSLEER. V was cut by 5 bases and J by 7 bases, with 14 bases left in between. The CDR3 sequence is CASSGEQGLEAFF. CDR3 in DNA: TGCGCCAGCAGCGGAGAACAGGGCCTTGAAGCTTTCTTT.

In its sample, this clonotype was seen a few times. The rearrangement uses TRBV7-2 and TRBJ2-3, with D perhaps TRBD2 (7 bases). V shed 5 bases and J shed 6 bases, with 18 bases lying between them. The CDR3 has 15 amino acids. CDR1 is SGHTA, CDR2 FQGNSA, per germline. The CDR3 nucleotides are TGTGCCAGCAGCAATAGGGGGGGAGCATTTGATACGCAGTATTTT. This encodes CASSNRGGAFDTQYF.

This rearrangement joins TRBV29-1 to TRBJ1-5, with D perhaps TRBD1 (6 bases). The CDR3 loop spans 12 amino acids. Germline CDR1 reads SQVTM; CDR2 reads ANQGSEA. The V gene lost 8 bases and the J gene lost 6 bases, with 14 bases spanning the gap. For the CDR3, the DNA is TGCAGCTTCGGCAGGGGCACTCAGCCCCAGCATTTT. Translation: CSFGRGTQPQHF.

With regard to this clonotype: Sequence at one end of the junction differs from germline and may be a read error. The V gene is TRBV19, the J gene TRBJ1-5, with 9 bases that match TRBD1. Germline V gene data show CDR1 as LNHDA and CDR2 as SQIVND (reference sequence). The CDR3 has 15 residues. Here the CDR3 reads CANSRRTGDQGPQHF. The CDR3 DNA is TGTGCCAATAGTAGGCGGACAGGGGATCAGGGGCCCCAGCATTTT.